The 18 T cell receptor beta chains in this list originate from one sample, sequenced in a study of graft-versus-host responses after intestinal transplantation. No antigen has been identified for these receptors. Profiling relied on immunoSEQ multiplex PCR, and the TCRdb table lists in-frame clones only, not all of them. This table holds approximately 130,000 clones, more than 80% found once. This sample comprised unstimulated CD4+ T cells sorted from spleen or lymph node cells, obtained before intestinal transplant. The receptors here all came from a human donor who received an intestinal transplant.

The chain couples TRBV11-2 to TRBJ1-3; D uncertain. This CDR3 comprises 13 residues. V lost 0 bases, J lost 0 bases, and 0 bases lay in between. CDR1 and CDR2 from the germline V gene are SGHAT and FQNNGV. The CDR3: CASSLDSGNTIYF. DNA for the CDR3: TGTGCCAGCAGCTTAGACTCTGGAAACACCATATATTTT.

The CDR3 bases are TGCGCCAGCAGCTTGGCAGGGGGAGGGGGCTCTGGAAACACCATATATTTT. It codes for CASSLAGGGGSGNTIYF. V gene TRBV5-1 combines with J gene TRBJ1-3; 7 positions match TRBD1. The J segment lost 0 bases and the V segment lost 0 bases, leaving 6 bases of the junction unmatched. Per germline, CDR1 SGHRS and CDR2 YFSETQ. CDR3 size: 17 residues.

The J gene is TRBJ1-5, the V gene TRBV6-5; possible D gene TRBD1, 5 bases. Germline loops: CDR1 MNHEY, CDR2 SVGAGI. The V end was cut by 6 bases, the J end by 1 base, with 10 bases between. This CDR3 is built from 14 residues. This CDR3 is CASRGRISNQPQHF. The DNA of the CDR3 is TGTGCCAGCAGGGGACGTATAAGCAATCAGCCCCAGCATTTT.

The rearrangement uses TRBV19 and TRBJ2-3; D is perhaps TRBD2 (6 bases). Looked up from germline, CDR1 is LNHDA and CDR2 is SQIVND (reference sequence). CDR3 length: 15 amino acids. The V and J ends lost 4 bases and 1 base respectively, with 12 bases between them. CDR3 residues: CASSNGGSRTDTQYF. The CDR3 nucleotides read TGTGCCAGTAGTAACGGGGGAAGCCGCACAGATACGCAGTATTTT. Based on the CDR3 plus reference TRBV19 and TRBJ2-3, the full variable domain is DGGITQSPKYLFRKEGQNVTLSCEQNLNHDAMYWYRQDPGQGLRLIYYSQIVNDFQKGDIAEGYSVSREKKESFPLTVTSAQKNPTAFYLCASSNGGSRTDTQYFGPGTRLTVL.

This chain joins TRBV11-2 and TRBJ1-2; TRBD1 might be the D (5 bases). This CDR3 spans 14 amino acids. Trimming stripped 1 base from V and 1 base from J, with 7 bases between. CDR1 is SGHAT and CDR2 is FQNNGV in the germline V gene. The CDR3 protein is CASSLVGLNYGYTF. CDR3 DNA: TGTGCCAGCAGCTTAGTGGGACTTAACTATGGCTACACCTTC.

The chain carries TRBV5-6 and TRBJ2-7; D gene unclear. This CDR3 spans 11 amino acids. The V end was cut by 3 bases, the J end by 4 bases, with 5 bases between. From germline, CDR1 is SGHDT and CDR2 YYEEEE. Written as DNA, the CDR3 is TGTGCCAGCAGCTCGTGGTACGAGCAGTACTTC. This encodes CASSSWYEQYF.

The rearrangement uses TRBV11-2 and TRBJ1-1; D perhaps matches TRBD1 (6 bases). V lost 5 bases, J lost 0 bases, and 25 bases lay in between. Germline V gene data show CDR1 as SGHAT and CDR2 as FQNNGV. The CDR3 covers 19 residues. This CDR3 is CASSPKRGGNSRMNTEAFF. CDR3 coding DNA: TGTGCCAGCAGCCCGAAGAGGGGGGGAAACTCCAGAATGAACACTGAAGCTTTCTTT. Full variable domain (remainder filled in from reference TRBV11-2 and TRBJ1-1): EAGVAQSPRYKIIEKRQSVAFWCNPISGHATLYWYQQILGQGPKLLIQFQNNGVVDDSQLPKDRFSAERLKGVDSTLKIQPAKLEDSAVYLCASSPKRGGNSRMNTEAFFGQGTRLTVV.

The V and J genes are TRBV19 and TRBJ1-3, with a possible D match to TRBD1 (6 bases). Trimming removed 4 bases from V and 0 bases from J, with 10 bases in between. Germline values: CDR1 LNHDA, CDR2 SQIVND (reference sequence). CDR3 length: 15 residues. CDR3 bases: TGTGCCAGTAGTACAACAGGGACCTCTGGAAACACCATATATTTT. This encodes CASSTTGTSGNTIYF.

The chain couples TRBV4-1 to TRBJ2-7; D possibly uses TRBD1 or TRBD2 (6 bases each). The germline CDR1 and CDR2 sequences are MGHRA and YSYEKL. This CDR3 is 13 amino acids long. Between the trimmed V and J ends, which lost 8 bases and 4 bases, there was a span of 15 bases. This CDR3 is CASPAGDLYEQYF. As DNA, the CDR3 is TGCGCCAGCCCGGCAGGGGACTTGTACGAGCAGTACTTC.

The J gene is TRBJ2-4, the V gene TRBV30; D uncertain. CDR3 length equals 12 residues. V was trimmed by 2 bases and J by 7 bases, leaving 9 bases between them. Germline V gene lookup returns CDR1 GTSNPN and CDR2 SVGIG (reference sequence). CDR3 residues: CAWSSRVNIQYF. The CDR3 region has the DNA TGTGCCTGGAGTTCACGAGTGAACATTCAGTACTTC.

This chain uses TRBV19 with TRBJ2-7; unclear D gene. The CDR3 extends over 15 amino acids. V was shortened by 3 bases and J by 0 bases, with 12 bases between the two germline ends. The germline CDR1 and CDR2 sequences are LNHDA and SQIVND (reference sequence). CDR3 residues: CASSMIGHPSYEQYF. CDR3 DNA: TGTGCCAGTAGTATGATAGGGCACCCCTCCTACGAGCAGTACTTC.

The V call is TRBV18, the J call TRBJ2-7; D uncertain. Germline CDR1 reads KGHSH; CDR2 reads LQKENI. V was pared by 2 bases and J by 1 base, with 9 bases between. The CDR3 is 14 amino acids. CDR3 coding DNA: TGTGCCAGCTCACCAGGGGTCAGTTCCTACGAGCAGTACTTC. This gives the protein CASSPGVSSYEQYF.

This clone was counted a single time. In nucleotides, the CDR3 is TGCGCCAGCAGCCAAGACGAAGGGTTTCGGTACGAGCAGTACTTC. Protein: CASSQDEGFRYEQYF. V is TRBV4-1 and J is TRBJ2-7; no clear D gene. V was shortened by 0 bases and J by 4 bases, with 13 bases between the two germline ends. CDR3 length equals 15 residues. The germline V gene encodes CDR1 MGHRA and CDR2 YSYEKL.

This clone was seen once. This chain uses TRBV9 with TRBJ1-6, with a tentative D call TRBD1 (6 bases). Trimming shortened V by 4 bases and J by 8 bases, and 10 bases separated the two germline ends. The CDR3 covers 13 residues. Germline values: CDR1 SGDLS, CDR2 YYNGEE. The CDR3 DNA sequence: TGTGCCAGCAGCCGGGGGCAGGATTCACCCCTCCACTTT. Protein: CASSRGQDSPLHF. Full variable domain (remainder filled in from reference TRBV9 and TRBJ1-6): DSGVTQTPKHLITATGQRVTLRCSPRSGDLSVYWYQQSLDQGLQFLIQYYNGEERAKGNILERFSAQQFPDLHSELNLSSLELGDSALYFCASSRGQDSPLHFGNGTRLTVT.

The chain joins TRBV5-4 to TRBJ1-6; no firm D call. CDR3 size: 14 residues. CDR1 and CDR2 from the germline V gene are SGHNT and YYREEE (reference sequence). Trimming pared 0 bases from V and 7 bases from J, leaving 8 bases between. CDR3 residues: CASSLGQVNSPLHF. DNA for the CDR3: TGTGCCAGCAGCTTGGGGCAAGTAAATTCACCCCTCCACTTT.

V usage is TRBV9 and J usage is TRBJ2-7; TRBD1 aligns across 8 bases. Trimming removed 4 bases from V and 5 bases from J; junction bases left unmatched: 11. This CDR3 region has 15 residues. Germline V gene sequence: CDR1 SGDLS, CDR2 YYNGEE. The CDR3 coding sequence is TGTGCCAGCAGCATCCAATCGGACAGGGCCCACGAGCAGTACTTC. Translating it yields CASSIQSDRAHEQYF.

This chain uses TRBV14 with TRBJ1-3; unclear D gene. The length of the CDR3 is 15 residues. Looked up from germline, CDR1 is SGHDN and CDR2 is FVKESK. The V end was cut by 0 bases, the J end by 0 bases, with 6 bases between. Here the CDR3 DNA reads TGTGCCAGCAGCCAAGATCCGTTCTCTGGAAACACCATATATTTT. As protein: CASSQDPFSGNTIYF.

The chain carries TRBV16 and TRBJ1-6, with D perhaps matching TRBD1 (5 bases). The CDR3 contains 13 residues. Trimming removed 6 bases from V and 6 bases from J, with 9 bases in between. Germline V gives CDR1 KGHSY, CDR2 FQNENV. CDR3 sequence reads: CASSPDSNSPLHF. The CDR3 DNA follows: TGTGCCAGCAGTCCCGACAGTAATTCACCCCTCCACTTT.